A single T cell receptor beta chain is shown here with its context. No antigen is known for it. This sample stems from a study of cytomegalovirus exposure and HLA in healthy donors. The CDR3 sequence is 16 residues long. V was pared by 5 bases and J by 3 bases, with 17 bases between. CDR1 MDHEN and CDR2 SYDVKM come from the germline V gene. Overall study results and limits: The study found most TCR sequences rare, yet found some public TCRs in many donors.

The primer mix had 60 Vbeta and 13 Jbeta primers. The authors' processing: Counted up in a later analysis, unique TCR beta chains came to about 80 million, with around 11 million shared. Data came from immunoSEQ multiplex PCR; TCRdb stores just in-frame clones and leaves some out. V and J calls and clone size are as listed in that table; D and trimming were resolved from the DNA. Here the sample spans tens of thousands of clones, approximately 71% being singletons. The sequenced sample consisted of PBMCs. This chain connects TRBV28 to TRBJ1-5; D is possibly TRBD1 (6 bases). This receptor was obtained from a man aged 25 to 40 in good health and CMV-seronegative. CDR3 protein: CASSGEPGQTNQPQHF. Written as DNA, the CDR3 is TGTGCCAGCAGTGGTGAGCCGGGACAAACCAATCAGCCCCAGCATTTT.